This T cell receptor beta chain stems from a study of T cells expressing NK-cell markers. As the method of synthesis, 5'RACE template switching with UMIs yielded TCR beta cDNA. Each CDR3 protein gets one entry in TCRdb, which reprocessed the 5' RACE reads and gives no DNA. Recorded for this sample: 450,000 to 600,000 distinct CDR3 sequences. Study results and caveats: In roughly six donors, dominant CD3+CD56+NKG2C+ clonotypes ranked among the top 10 CD8+ clonotypes.

In the case of this clonotype: The antigen remains unidentified.

This CDR3 comprises 15 residues. The germline CDR1 and CDR2 sequences are MDHEN and SYDVKM. The sequencing sample was made of blood T cells: a sorted CD56 or NKG2C T cell subset, CD4+ or CD8+ T cells, or bulk PBMC T cells (not recorded which). This TCR derives from a young man in good health. The chain recombines TRBV28 with TRBJ1-3. The CDR3: CASSLWGIAGNTIYF.